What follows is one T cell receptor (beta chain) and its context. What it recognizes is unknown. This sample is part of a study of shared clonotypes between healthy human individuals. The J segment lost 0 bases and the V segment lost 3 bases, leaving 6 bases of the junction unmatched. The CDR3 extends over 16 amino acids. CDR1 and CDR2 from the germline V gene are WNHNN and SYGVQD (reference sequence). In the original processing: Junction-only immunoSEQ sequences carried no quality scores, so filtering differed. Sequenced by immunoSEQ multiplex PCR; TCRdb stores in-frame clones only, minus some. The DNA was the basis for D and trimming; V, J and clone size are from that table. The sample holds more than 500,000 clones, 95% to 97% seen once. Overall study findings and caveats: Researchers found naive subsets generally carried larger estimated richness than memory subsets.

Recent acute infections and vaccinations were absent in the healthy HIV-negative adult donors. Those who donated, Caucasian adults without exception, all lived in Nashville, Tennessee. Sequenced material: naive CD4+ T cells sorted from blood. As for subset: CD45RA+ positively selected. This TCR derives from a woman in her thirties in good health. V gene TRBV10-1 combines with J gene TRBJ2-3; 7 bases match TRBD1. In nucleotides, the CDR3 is TGCGCCAGCAGTGACCGCAGGGGGATAAGCACAGATACGCAGTATTTT. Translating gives CASSDRRGISTDTQYF.